Listed below are T cell receptor beta chains from one sample, sequenced in a study of early T cells in non-severe SARS-CoV-2 infection. Via MiXCR, TCRdb re-called the 5' RACE reads, giving one row per CDR3 protein. The table has over 20,000 distinct CDR3 sequences, over 4% seen once. Material: whole blood. These receptors were collected from an adult who was a healthcare worker with PCR-confirmed SARS-CoV-2 infection or an uninfected control (not recorded which). CDR3s include the opening cysteine and the closing phenylalanine or tryptophan. A D gene is named only where the DNA matches it firmly. A row's size may be missing; if present it is once, few, many or a size class.

V gene: TRBV7-8; clone size: many; J gene: TRBJ1-2; D gene: NA; CDR3 protein: CASSLGPGPNYGYTF; CDR3 DNA: TGTGCCAGCAGCTTAGGACCGGGACCTAACTATGGCTACACCTTC
V gene: TRBV2; clone size: few; J gene: TRBJ2-4; D gene: NA; CDR3 protein: CASRQILAKNIQYF; CDR3 DNA: TGTGCCAGCAGGCAGATTCTAGCCAAAAACATTCAGTACTTC
V gene: TRBV28; clone size: medium-sized; J gene: TRBJ2-7; D gene: TRBD2; CDR3 protein: CASGLAGGPTYEQYF; CDR3 DNA: TGTGCCAGTGGACTAGCGGGAGGGCCCACCTACGAGCAGTACTTC
V gene: TRBV5-1; clone size: many; J gene: TRBJ1-1; D gene: TRBD1; CDR3 protein: CASSMTGLSNTEAFF; CDR3 DNA: TGCGCCAGCAGCATGACAGGGTTATCGAACACTGAAGCTTTCTTT
V gene: TRBV18; clone size: NA; J gene: TRBJ1-1; D gene: TRBD1; CDR3 protein: CASSPDRDEAFF; CDR3 DNA: TGTGCCAGCTCCCCCGACAGGGATGAAGCTTTCTTT
V gene: TRBV5-5; clone size: few; J gene: TRBJ2-3; D gene: NA; CDR3 protein: CASSFSGAGSGDTQYF; CDR3 DNA: TGTGCCAGCAGCTTTTCCGGCGCGGGCTCGGGAGATACGCAGTATTTT
V gene: TRBV30; clone size: many; J gene: TRBJ2-7; D gene: NA; CDR3 protein: CAWSESSYEQYF; CDR3 DNA: TGTGCCTGGAGCGAAAGCTCCTACGAGCAGTACTTC
V gene: TRBV29-1; clone size: few; J gene: TRBJ2-5; D gene: NA; CDR3 protein: CSVGPQGETQYF; CDR3 DNA: TGCAGCGTTGGCCCTCAGGGAGAGACCCAGTACTTC
V gene: TRBV11-2; clone size: many; J gene: TRBJ1-5; D gene: NA; CDR3 protein: CASSPLQGQPQHF; CDR3 DNA: TGTGCCAGCAGCCCGTTACAGGGTCAGCCCCAGCATTTT
V gene: TRBV12-3/TRBV12-4; clone size: many; J gene: TRBJ1-1; D gene: NA; CDR3 protein: CASSFEIRTPNTEAFF; CDR3 DNA: TGTGCCAGCAGTTTCGAAATTAGGACACCTAACACTGAAGCTTTCTTT
V gene: TRBV2; clone size: NA; J gene: TRBJ2-2; D gene: NA; CDR3 protein: CASRTGWTGELFF; CDR3 DNA: TGTGCCAGCAGAACAGGGTGGACCGGGGAGCTGTTTTTT
V gene: TRBV7-9; clone size: NA; J gene: TRBJ2-5; D gene: NA; CDR3 protein: CASSPPWVGQTQYF; CDR3 DNA: TGTGCCAGCAGCCCTCCATGGGTCGGACAGACCCAGTACTTC
V gene: TRBV6-2/TRBV6-3; clone size: NA; J gene: TRBJ2-7; D gene: NA; CDR3 protein: CASLPGRSSYEQYF; CDR3 DNA: TGTGCCAGCTTACCGGGACGGAGCTCCTACGAGCAGTACTTC
V gene: TRBV7-2; clone size: NA; J gene: TRBJ2-2; D gene: NA; CDR3 protein: CASSVPGLNTGELFF; CDR3 DNA: TGTGCCAGCAGCGTACCGGGACTGAACACCGGGGAGCTGTTTTTT
V gene: TRBV7-6; clone size: many; J gene: TRBJ2-7; D gene: NA; CDR3 protein: CASSLVAHEQYF; CDR3 DNA: TGTGCCAGCAGCTTAGTTGCCCACGAGCAGTACTTC
V gene: TRBV3-1; clone size: many; J gene: TRBJ2-7; D gene: NA; CDR3 protein: CASSQDLYGEQYF; CDR3 DNA: TGTGCCAGCAGCCAAGATTTATATGGGGAGCAGTACTTC
V gene: TRBV7-9; clone size: medium-sized; J gene: TRBJ2-1; D gene: TRBD2; CDR3 protein: CASSLASGSPNEQFF; CDR3 DNA: TGTGCCAGCAGCTTAGCTAGCGGGAGCCCCAATGAGCAGTTCTTC